The 23 T cell receptor beta chains listed next were all sequenced from one sample in a study of cytomegalovirus exposure and HLA in healthy donors. Sequenced by immunoSEQ multiplex PCR; TCRdb stores in-frame clones only, minus some. The data contain 300,000 to 450,000 clones, roughly 90% of them singletons. Sequencing used PBMCs. Receptors originate from a woman aged 18-29 years in good health and CMV-seronegative.

This chain links TRBV27 with TRBJ2-1, with D maybe TRBD1 (6 bases). The V gene lost 4 bases and the J gene lost 2 bases, with 15 bases spanning the gap. Looked up from germline, CDR1 is MNHEY and CDR2 is SMNVEV (reference sequence). The CDR3 is 16 residues long. The CDR3 region has the DNA TGTGCCAGCAGTTGGGGCAGGGGTATAACCTACAATGAGCAGTTCTTC. Translating it yields CASSWGRGITYNEQFF.

The sample holds a few counts of this clone. V usage is TRBV2 and J usage is TRBJ1-2, with D maybe TRBD1 (5 bases). The CDR3 runs to 11 residues. V was cut by 8 bases and J by 4 bases, with 8 bases left in between. Per germline, CDR1 SNHLY and CDR2 FYNNEI. The chain's CDR3 is CASGRAYGYTF. CDR3 nucleotides: TGTGCCAGCGGCAGGGCCTATGGCTACACCTTC.

The chain carries TRBV28 and TRBJ1-2, with TRBD1 matching over 8 bases. Per the germline V gene, CDR1 is MDHEN and CDR2 is SYDVKM. The CDR3 is made up of 14 amino acids. J gave up 6 bases and V 3 bases, and 6 bases lay outside the gene matches. The CDR3 DNA is TGTGCCAGCAGTTTCAGGACAGGGATCAATGGCTACACCTTC. It yields the protein CASSFRTGINGYTF.

The chain joins TRBV13 to TRBJ1-1; 11 nucleotides line up with TRBD1. CDR3 length: 21 residues. Per the germline V gene, CDR1 is PRHDT and CDR2 is FYEKMQ (reference sequence). V gave up 0 bases and J gave up 1 base; unmatched junction bases: 16. CDR3 protein: CASSLGLLGMWDRGTNTEAFF. The CDR3 DNA is TGTGCCAGCAGCTTAGGCCTTCTTGGGATGTGGGACAGGGGGACGAACACTGAAGCTTTCTTT. The full variable domain, with the rest looked up from reference TRBV13 and TRBJ1-1, is AAGVIQSPRHLIKEKRETATLKCYPIPRHDTVYWYQQGPGQDPQFLISFYEKMQSDKGSIPDRFSAQQFSDYHSELNMSSLELGDSALYFCASSLGLLGMWDRGTNTEAFFGQGTRLTVV.

This clone occurred a few times. The chain combines TRBV2 with TRBJ1-1, with D possibly TRBD1 on 6 matching bases. Trimming left V 4 bases short and J 9 bases short, with 12 bases between. Germline CDR1 is SNHLY and CDR2 is FYNNEI. CDR3 length: 12 amino acids. The CDR3 DNA follows: TGTGCCAGCAGTGCGTGGACAGCGCAAGCTTTCTTT. Translated, it gives CASSAWTAQAFF.

The chain uses TRBV9 and TRBJ2-1; TRBD2 matches 12 bases. Germline-derived CDR1 and CDR2 are SGDLS and YYNGEE. The CDR3 covers 15 residues. Trimming took 3 bases from V and 8 from J; bases not matched to a gene: 6. CDR3 nucleotide sequence: TGTGCCAGCAGCGCTAGCGGGGGGGCCCCCCATGAGCAGTTCTTC. Translation: CASSASGGAPHEQFF.

This clone was seen just once. V gene TRBV9 combines with J gene TRBJ2-3; weak D call: TRBD1 (6 bases). V lost 1 base and J 3 bases, leaving 9 bases between the germline ends. The CDR3 consists of 14 residues. Germline V gives CDR1 SGDLS, CDR2 YYNGEE. The CDR3, as DNA: TGTGCCAGCAGCGTACAGGGGAGAACAGATACGCAGTATTTT. Translation: CASSVQGRTDTQYF.

The rearrangement joins TRBV7-9 to TRBJ1-5, with D unresolved. This CDR3 spans 17 amino acids. Between the trimmed V and J ends, which lost 0 bases and 2 bases, there was a span of 14 bases. CDR1 SEHNR and CDR2 FQNEAQ come from the germline V gene (reference sequence). The CDR3 nucleotides are TGTGCCAGCAGCTTAGCGGAGGGTTATTTGGGCAATCAGCCCCAGCATTTT. Translation: CASSLAEGYLGNQPQHF. The complete variable domain, with remaining parts taken from reference TRBV7-9 and TRBJ1-5, reads DTGVSQNPRHKITKRGQNVTFRCDPISEHNRLYWYRQTLGQGPEFLTYFQNEAQLEKSRLLSDRFSAERPKGSFSTLEIQRTEQGDSAMYLCASSLAEGYLGNQPQHFGDGTRLSIL.

This clone has just one count. This chain joins TRBV5-5 and TRBJ2-1; 10 nucleotides align to TRBD1. Germline V gene data show CDR1 as SGHKS and CDR2 as YYEKEE (reference sequence). With 5 bases clipped from V and 8 bases from J, the junction kept 7 bases outside the gene matches. This CDR3 comprises 14 residues. This chain's CDR3 is CASRPGQGKDEQFF. The CDR3 nucleotides read TGTGCCAGCAGGCCGGGACAGGGGAAGGATGAGCAGTTCTTC.

The V gene is TRBV4-1, the J gene TRBJ1-1, with D possibly matching TRBD1 (5 bases). This CDR3 is 14 amino acids long. The V gene's germline CDR1 is MGHRA and CDR2 YSYEKL. Trimming shortened V by 0 bases and J by 4 bases, and 9 bases separated the two germline ends. CDR3 DNA: TGCGCCAGCAGCCAAGATTGGGGGGGCACTGAAGCTTTCTTT. It encodes CASSQDWGGTEAFF.

The chain employs TRBV11-2 and TRBJ2-7, with D possibly TRBD2 on 5 matching bases. This CDR3 spans 14 amino acids. V was pared by 6 bases and J by 6 bases, with 18 bases between. The V gene's germline CDR1 is SGHAT and CDR2 FQNNGV. The CDR3 coding sequence is TGTGCCAGCAGTGAGGAACTAGTTGGCTTCGAGCAGTACTTC. Translation: CASSEELVGFEQYF.

This chain connects TRBV7-9 to TRBJ2-7; a possible D gene is TRBD1 (6 bases). The ends were cut back, 1 base at V and 4 bases at J, with 14 bases in the middle. The CDR3 covers 15 residues. CDR1 is SEHNR and CDR2 is FQNEAQ in the germline V gene (reference sequence). The CDR3 nucleotides are TGTGCCAGCAGCTTAGGAGGGAACAGGGCTTACGAGCAGTACTTC. Its protein product is CASSLGGNRAYEQYF.

The gene calls are TRBV4-1 and TRBJ2-3; 10 bases match TRBD2. Per the germline V gene, CDR1 is MGHRA and CDR2 is YSYEKL. V lost 4 bases to trimming and J lost 4 bases; unmatched junction nucleotides: 17. The CDR3 consists of 19 residues. The CDR3 protein is CASSPGGAGGPLGADTQYF. The CDR3 DNA sequence: TGCGCCAGCAGCCCCGGAGGAGCGGGAGGGCCCTTAGGCGCAGATACGCAGTATTTT.

The genes are TRBV4-2 and TRBJ2-1; 7 bases align to TRBD2. Unmatched junction bases numbered 2, after V lost 0 bases and J lost 3 bases. CDR3 length: 15 amino acids. The germline gives CDR1 LGHNA, CDR2 YNFKEQ. CDR3 sequence (DNA): TGTGCCAGCAGCCAAGAGGGAGGGATCTACAATGAGCAGTTCTTC. It translates to CASSQEGGIYNEQFF.

The rearrangement uses TRBV2 and TRBJ1-2; D perhaps matches TRBD1 (6 bases). Germline values: CDR1 SNHLY, CDR2 FYNNEI. The CDR3 extends over 14 amino acids. The V end was cut by 1 base, the J end by 4 bases, with 10 bases between. CDR3 protein: CASSEVPGAYGYTF. The CDR3 nucleotides read TGTGCCAGCAGTGAAGTCCCAGGGGCCTATGGCTACACCTTC.

This rearrangement joins TRBV7-9 to TRBJ2-7; 9 bases fit TRBD2. Trimming removed 1 base from V and 4 bases from J; junction bases left unmatched: 8. There are 16 residues in the CDR3. CDR1 is SEHNR, CDR2 FQNEAQ, per germline (reference sequence). CDR3 loop: CASSLGAGGFSYEQYF. CDR3 sequence (DNA): TGTGCCAGCAGCTTAGGAGCGGGGGGTTTCTCTTACGAGCAGTACTTC.

This clone was counted a single time. The chain recombines TRBV6-1 with TRBJ1-1; tentative D call: TRBD1 (5 bases). Germline CDR1 is MNHNS and CDR2 is SASEGT. Trimming pared 5 bases from V and 6 bases from J, leaving 7 bases between. The CDR3 contains 11 residues. The CDR3 spells CASSKGPEAFF. Here the CDR3 DNA reads TGTGCCAGCAGTAAGGGGCCTGAAGCTTTCTTT.

The V gene is TRBV5-5, the J gene TRBJ1-2, with D tentatively TRBD1 (5 bases). The V gene lost 2 bases and the J gene lost 5 bases, with 13 bases spanning the gap. The germline gives CDR1 SGHKS, CDR2 YYEKEE (reference sequence). This CDR3 spans 14 amino acids. The CDR3 bases are TGTGCCAGCAGCTTTGGCAGACAGACATATGGCTACACCTTC. It codes for CASSFGRQTYGYTF.

The chain carries TRBV7-6 and TRBJ2-7; 9 nucleotides line up with TRBD2. Losses at the gene ends were 2 bases for V and 3 bases for J; bases not matched to a gene: 8. The CDR3 sequence is 16 residues long. Looked up from germline, CDR1 is SGHVS and CDR2 is FNYEAQ. This CDR3 reads CASSLKGLAGIYEQYF. CDR3 in DNA: TGTGCCAGCAGCTTAAAAGGGCTAGCGGGGATCTACGAGCAGTACTTC.

This rearrangement joins TRBV7-6 to TRBJ2-1, with D uncertain. This CDR3 has 15 residues. Germline lookup yields CDR1 SGHVS and CDR2 FNYEAQ. Trimming pared 0 bases from V and 3 bases from J, leaving 9 bases between. CDR3: CASSLASPIYNEQFF. The CDR3 coding sequence is TGTGCCAGCAGCTTAGCCAGTCCCATCTACAATGAGCAGTTCTTC.

The chain carries TRBV18 and TRBJ1-2, with 8 bases aligning to TRBD1. CDR1 and CDR2 (germline): KGHSH, LQKENI. The junction had 12 bases not matched to a gene; V was cut back by 2 bases and J by 4 bases. The CDR3 has 17 amino acids. CDR3 protein: CASSPGDRLYSSYGYTF. CDR3 nucleotide sequence: TGTGCCAGCTCACCAGGGGACAGGTTATACTCCAGCTATGGCTACACCTTC.

V gene TRBV28 combines with J gene TRBJ2-5; 11 nucleotides match TRBD2. Unmatched junction bases numbered 10, after V lost 5 bases and J lost 2 bases. CDR1 and CDR2 from the germline V gene are MDHEN and SYDVKM. The CDR3 length is 17 residues. This chain's CDR3 is CASSTPIAGGVQETQYF. CDR3 DNA: TGTGCCAGCAGTACCCCGATAGCGGGGGGGGTACAAGAGACCCAGTACTTC.

The chain employs TRBV11-2 and TRBJ2-5, with 16 bases that match TRBD2. The CDR3 consists of 17 residues. The germline CDR1 and CDR2 sequences are SGHAT and FQNNGV. Trimming at V came to 5 bases and at J to 3 bases, leaving 6 bases not matched to a gene. CDR3 loop: CASSPGTSGREKETQYF. In DNA, the CDR3 is TGTGCCAGCAGCCCCGGGACTAGCGGGAGGGAAAAAGAGACCCAGTACTTC.